Described below is a single TCR beta chain sequence and its context. Its antigen is unknown. Looked up from germline, CDR1 is LGHNA and CDR2 is YSLEER. The CDR3 is 13 residues long. V was clipped by 0 bases and J by 5 bases, with 7 bases between them. This sample stems from a study of T cells after yellow fever vaccination. Study context: Low-cell-number fractions underwent preparation using SMART-Seq v4 Ultra Low Input.

5'RACE template switching generated TCR cDNA, adding a universal primer site and UMIs. TCRdb reprocessed the 5' RACE reads via MiXCR and lists one record per CDR3 protein. The table includes a few hundred thousand distinct CDR3 sequences, approximately 8% detected once. Findings of the study overall: Post-booster reappearance was seen for most primary-vaccination clones (about 96% CD4, around 88% CD8). There was a possibility that FACS-sorted repertoires contained abundant clonotypes contaminating from the bulk population.

The specimen was PBMCs, collected more than 40 days after the first yellow fever vaccination. The V call is TRBV4-3, the J call TRBJ1-2; D is uncertain. The source is a young man who received the YFV17D yellow fever vaccine. CDR3 protein: CASSQDRRYGYTF. In nucleotides, the CDR3 is TGCGCCAGCAGCCAAGATCGACGATATGGCTACACCTTC.